Presented here are 27 T cell receptor beta chains from one specimen sequenced in a study of Graves' ophthalmopathy and Graves' hyperthyroidism. Using RNA transcripts, the TCR beta CDR3 regions were amplified. Following a first-round RT-PCR that used HTBI primers, a second-round multiplex PCR was carried out. TCRdb re-called the multiplex PCR reads with MiXCR, one entry per CDR3 protein. The sample holds around 43,000 distinct CDR3 sequences; over 40% are singletons and the top ten take less than 20%. Material for sequencing was peripheral blood. The receptor set was obtained from an adult man with Graves' ophthalmopathy.

This clonotype was observed many times. The chain couples TRBV5-1 to TRBJ2-5, with a weak D call TRBD1 (6 bases). The CDR3 spans 16 residues. Germline V CDR1 and CDR2: SGHRS, YFSETQ. V lost 4 bases and J 5 bases, leaving 21 bases between the germline ends. The CDR3 region has the DNA TGCGCCAGCAGCCGGAGTAATACAGGGCTGGCGGAGACCCAGTACTTC. Protein product: CASSRSNTGLAETQYF.

This clonotype occurred many times. V is TRBV6-2 or TRBV6-3 and J is TRBJ2-1; 8 bases agree with TRBD1. Losses at the gene ends were 0 bases for V and 7 bases for J; bases not matched to a gene: 11. CDR1 is MNHEY and CDR2 is SVGEGT in the germline V gene. This CDR3 comprises 17 residues. In DNA, the CDR3 is TGTGCCAGCAGTTACTCGGTCCGGGACAGGCGTGAAAATGAGCAGTTCTTC. The encoded protein is CASSYSVRDRRENEQFF.

This clonotype was seen at least ten times. The chain is built from TRBV2 and TRBJ2-1, with TRBD1 matching over 8 bases. From germline, CDR1 is SNHLY and CDR2 FYNNEI. The CDR3 extends over 15 amino acids. J gave up 0 bases and V 6 bases, and 4 bases lay outside the gene matches. The CDR3 reads CASRRQGSSYNEQFF. The CDR3 nucleotides are TGTGCCAGCAGGCGACAGGGGAGCTCCTACAATGAGCAGTTCTTC.

This clonotype was seen a handful of times. The CDR3 does not end in the conserved phenylalanine or tryptophan, so this is likely a read error. The DNA is omitted, as the CDR3 cannot be located on it reliably, and the CDR3 follows TCRdb's listing. This rearrangement joins TRBV7-3 to TRBJ2-7; TRBD1 reflects the table's D call only, with no check against the DNA. The CDR3 spans 8 amino acids, including both terminal residues. Germline assignment: CDR1 SGHTA and CDR2 FQGTGA. CDR3 residues: CASSLAGT.

In this sample, this clonotype turned up once. The chain uses TRBV19 and TRBJ2-1; 8 bases line up with TRBD2. CDR1 is LNHDA, CDR2 SQIVND, per germline (reference sequence). V lost 5 bases, J lost 4 bases, and 13 bases stayed unmatched. The CDR3 has 17 residues. The DNA of the CDR3 is TGTGCCAGTAGTGCGACCTCCGGGACTAGTTATTACAATGAGCAGTTCTTC. Protein product: CASSATSGTSYYNEQFF.

This chain joins TRBV5-1 and TRBJ1-2; 10 bases align to TRBD1. The CDR3 extends over 14 amino acids. The V segment lost 4 bases and the J segment 5 bases; nucleotides outside the gene matches: 5. CDR1 is SGHRS, CDR2 YFSETQ, per germline. This chain's CDR3 is CASSQEGQGYGYTF. CDR3 sequence (DNA): TGCGCCAGCAGCCAGGAGGGACAGGGGTATGGCTACACCTTC.

In regard to this clonotype: The missing conserved phenylalanine or tryptophan at the end of this CDR3 makes a read error likely. The limits of the CDR3 on the DNA are not certain, so only TCRdb's listed CDR3 is given. The CDR3: CASSTPQVGAPQAHV. The chain uses TRBV5-1 and TRBJ2-3; the table calls TRBD2, which could not be checked here. Germline V lookup: CDR1 SGHRS, CDR2 YFSETQ. Both ends counted, the CDR3 spans 15 residues.

The chain employs TRBV9 and TRBJ2-2; 7 bases match TRBD1. CDR1 is SGDLS and CDR2 is YYNGEE in the germline V gene. Trimming took 3 bases from V and 1 from J; bases not matched to a gene: 3. The CDR3 is 15 amino acids. In DNA, the CDR3 is TGTGCCAGCAGCGATAGACAGGGGAACACCGGGGAGCTGTTTTTT. It specifies CASSDRQGNTGELFF. Filled out from reference TRBV9 and TRBJ2-2, the complete variable domain reads DSGVTQTPKHLITATGQRVTLRCSPRSGDLSVYWYQQSLDQGLQFLIQYYNGEERAKGNILERFSAQQFPDLHSELNLSSLELGDSALYFCASSDRQGNTGELFFGEGSRLTVL.

This clonotype has ten or more counts. The chain employs TRBV7-9 and TRBJ1-2; 8 bases map to TRBD1. The CDR3 consists of 15 residues. V lost 1 base and J lost 8; bases outside the gene matches: 9. The germline V gene encodes CDR1 SEHNR and CDR2 FQNEAQ (reference sequence). CDR3 loop: CASSLVGQGVEGYTF. CDR3 bases: TGTGCCAGCAGCTTAGTAGGACAGGGAGTAGAAGGCTACACCTTC. Combining the CDR3 with reference TRBV7-9 and TRBJ1-2 gives the whole variable domain DTGVSQNPRHKITKRGQNVTFRCDPISEHNRLYWYRQTLGQGPEFLTYFQNEAQLEKSRLLSDRFSAERPKGSFSTLEIQRTEQGDSAMYLCASSLVGQGVEGYTFGSGTRLTVV.

V gene TRBV5-6 combines with J gene TRBJ1-5; no clear D. Germline V CDR1 and CDR2: SGHDT, YYEEEE. The CDR3 contains 15 residues. The ends were cut back, 3 bases at V and 9 bases at J, with 19 bases in the middle. CDR3 in amino acids: CASSSIGLVDPPQHF. The DNA of the CDR3 is TGTGCCAGCAGCTCGATAGGCCTAGTCGATCCGCCCCAGCATTTT.

This clonotype was found a few times. This clone may be a read error of a much larger clone one base away. The chain couples TRBV6-1 to TRBJ2-7; 11 nucleotides line up with TRBD1. Germline CDR1 is MNHNS and CDR2 is SASEGT. The CDR3 has 15 amino acids. The CDR3 loop reads CASSEGTGGSYEQCV. The CDR3 DNA reads as TGTGCCAGCAGTGAAGGGACAGGGGGCTCCTACGAGCAGTGCGTC.

This clonotype was recorded many times. The gene calls are TRBV19 and TRBJ2-1; D remains unclear. CDR3 length: 13 residues. The V gene's germline CDR1 is LNHDA and CDR2 SQIVND (reference sequence). Between the trimmed V and J ends, which lost 5 bases and 7 bases, there was a span of 12 bases. The CDR3 DNA reads TGTGCCAGTAGTTGGCTTCACGGGAATGAGCAGTTCTTC. Protein product: CASSWLHGNEQFF.

This chain connects TRBV2 to TRBJ2-7; 7 bases map to TRBD2. V shed 6 bases and J 2 bases; nucleotides not matched to a gene: 10. Germline CDR1 and CDR2: SNHLY and FYNNEI. The CDR3 contains 15 residues. Here the CDR3 reads CASRPPGRGAYEQYF. CDR3 DNA sequence: TGTGCCAGCAGACCCCCAGGTCGGGGGGCCTACGAGCAGTACTTC.

The chain joins TRBV7-9 to TRBJ2-2; D gene unclear. With 6 bases removed from V and 6 bases from J, the gap between germline ends came to 8 bases. CDR1 SEHNR and CDR2 FQNEAQ come from the germline V gene (reference sequence). The CDR3 is 12 amino acids. The CDR3 region is CASSSASGELFF. DNA for the CDR3: TGTGCCAGCAGTTCAGCGTCCGGGGAGCTGTTTTTT.

The V gene is TRBV10-1, the J gene TRBJ2-1, with 10 positions matching TRBD2. The CDR3 length is 13 residues. Germline V gene data show CDR1 as WNHNN and CDR2 as SYGVQD (reference sequence). V dropped 8 bases and J dropped 10; count of bases not matched to a gene: 8. CDR3 residues: CASAQVAGGEQFF. The CDR3 DNA reads TGCGCCAGCGCCCAGGTAGCGGGAGGAGAGCAGTTCTTC.

This clonotype was counted many times. The rearrangement links TRBV5-1 to TRBJ2-5; no clear D gene. Germline V CDR1 and CDR2: SGHRS, YFSETQ. Trimming took 0 bases from V and 1 from J, leaving 7 bases between them. The CDR3 has 14 residues. CDR3 amino acids: CASSLDSIQETQYF. The CDR3 bases are TGCGCCAGCAGCTTGGACAGTATCCAAGAGACCCAGTACTTC.

The sample holds many counts of this clonotype. This sequence joins TRBV9 and TRBJ2-1; the D gene is possibly TRBD2 (6 bases). Germline loops: CDR1 SGDLS, CDR2 YYNGEE. There are 16 residues in the CDR3. Trimming cost V 3 bases and J 2 bases, with 15 bases left between them. The CDR3 DNA reads TGTGCCAGCAGCGGACTAGGTGTGGGTGCCTACAATGAGCAGTTCTTC. Translating it yields CASSGLGVGAYNEQFF.

The genes are TRBV7-7 and TRBJ2-5; the match to TRBD2 covers 11 bases. Germline CDR1 is SSHAT and CDR2 is FNYEAQ (reference sequence). CDR3 length: 13 amino acids. CDR3 nucleotide sequence: TGTGCTAGAGCTAGCGGGGGGCAAGAGACCCAGTACTTC. Protein: CARASGGQETQYF.

This clonotype came up many times. The chain joins TRBV3-1 to TRBJ2-5, with unresolved D. From germline, CDR1 is LGHDT and CDR2 YNNKEL (reference sequence). The CDR3 consists of 15 residues. The germline V and J ends were trimmed by 3 bases and 2 bases, with 13 bases remaining between them. CDR3 region: CASSQAGMGQETQYF. For the CDR3, the DNA is TGTGCCAGCAGCCAGGCAGGAATGGGACAAGAGACCCAGTACTTC.

The chain has TRBV20-1 and TRBJ2-1; D remains ambiguous. Trimming pared 4 bases from V and 5 bases from J, leaving 12 bases between. Germline V gene sequence: CDR1 DFQATT, CDR2 SNEGSKA (reference sequence). The CDR3 has 13 residues. In DNA form, the CDR3 reads TGCAGTGCTAAAGGGCCGTCCGACAATGAGCAGTTCTTC. The encoded protein is CSAKGPSDNEQFF.

J is TRBJ2-7 and V is TRBV7-2; TRBD2 matches 8 bases. CDR1 is SGHTA, CDR2 FQGNSA, per germline. The CDR3 has 15 residues. With 3 bases clipped from V and 3 bases from J, the junction kept 7 bases outside the gene matches. CDR3 bases: TGTGCCAGCAGCTTCAGGGGCGGGAGGCTCTACGAGCAGTACTTC. This codes for CASSFRGGRLYEQYF.

This clonotype has a count of ten or more. The chain links TRBV28 to TRBJ1-5, with a possible D match to TRBD1 (5 bases). CDR1 MDHEN and CDR2 SYDVKM come from the germline V gene. The CDR3 covers 15 residues. Trimming removed 1 base at V and 1 base at J, with 8 bases between. CDR3 amino acids: CASSLSGSSNQPQHF. The CDR3 nucleotides read TGTGCCAGCAGTTTATCAGGGTCGAGCAATCAGCCCCAGCATTTT.

This clonotype was picked up many times. This may stem from a read error, because a much larger clone lies one nucleotide away. This chain joins TRBV7-3 and TRBJ2-3; 12 bases line up with TRBD1. The assigned J gene may be wrong: the sequence end matches TRBJ1-5 better. CDR1 SGHTA and CDR2 FQGTGA come from the germline V gene. The CDR3 extends over 16 amino acids. CDR3 DNA sequence: TGTGCCAGCAGGAATCCGGGACAGGGGGCTGGGGATACGCAGCATTTT. Amino acids: CASRNPGQGAGDTQHF.

In its sample, this clonotype was seen many times. This chain connects TRBV19 to TRBJ1-3; D is perhaps TRBD1 (5 bases). CDR1 and CDR2 from the germline V gene are LNHDA and SQIVND (reference sequence). This CDR3 spans 16 amino acids. V lost 6 bases and J 0 bases, leaving 15 bases between the germline ends. The CDR3 DNA is TGTGCCAGTAGCCCGACAGCCACGAGCTCTGGAAACACCATATATTTT. It translates to CASSPTATSSGNTIYF.

CDR3 in amino acids: CASSELEGIGDEQYF. CDR3 sequence (DNA): TGTGCCAGCAGCGAGCTAGAGGGGATTGGCGACGAGCAGTACTTC. This chain links TRBV7-9 with TRBJ2-7; D may be TRBD1 or TRBD2 (5 bases each). The CDR3 covers 15 residues. Trimming left V 5 bases short and J 5 bases short, with 19 bases between. The V gene's germline CDR1 is SEHNR and CDR2 FQNEAQ (reference sequence).

A note on this clonotype: The CDR3 does not end in the conserved phenylalanine or tryptophan, so this is likely a read error. The chain couples TRBV5-4 to TRBJ1-1; TRBD1 might be the D (6 bases). The CDR3 contains 14 residues. The germline CDR1 and CDR2 sequences are SGHNT and YYREEE (reference sequence). In nucleotides, the CDR3 is TGTGCCAGCAGTCCACCAGGGGTGAACTCTGAAGCTTTCATT. Its protein is CASSPPGVNSEAFI.

This clonotype occurred many times. In DNA form, the CDR3 reads TGCAGTGTTACAAAAACAGGGGGTTCGGATTCACCCCTCCACTTT. This sequence encodes CSVTKTGGSDSPLHF. V usage is TRBV20-1 and J usage is TRBJ1-6; TRBD1 matches at 8 bases. The V and J ends lost 7 bases and 8 bases, in that order; junction bases with no gene match: 13. The V gene's germline CDR1 is DFQATT and CDR2 SNEGSKA (reference sequence). This CDR3 has 15 residues.